The sequence of this TCR beta chain was determined in a study of blood T cell repertoires in COVID-19. Study as a whole: The United States, Italy and Spain supplied acute and convalescent COVID-19 samples. Nucleic acid was either cDNA or gDNA, and it came from T cells, B-cell-depleted T cells, or PBMCs.

Authors' methods: Researchers report that nucleated cell counts were estimated from reference gene primer amplification. The data were produced by immunoSEQ multiplex PCR, yet TCRdb's version contains in-frame clones alone and is incomplete. V, J and clone size are those of that table, while D and trimming were read from the DNA. This sample has 200,000 or so clones, with 89% found just once. The germline V gene has CDR1 SGHRS and CDR2 YFSETQ. V was clipped by 0 bases and J by 4 bases, with 16 bases between them. This CDR3 has 16 amino acids. The chain joins TRBV5-1 to TRBJ2-5, with D possibly matching TRBD2 (6 bases). This clonotype was obtained from a man between 60 and 75 years old who had recovered from COVID-19. Sequenced: peripheral blood. DNA of the CDR3: TGCGCCAGCAGCTTGGTGGATAGGGGAGGCCGAGAGACCCAGTACTTC. Translation gives CASSLVDRGGRETQYF.